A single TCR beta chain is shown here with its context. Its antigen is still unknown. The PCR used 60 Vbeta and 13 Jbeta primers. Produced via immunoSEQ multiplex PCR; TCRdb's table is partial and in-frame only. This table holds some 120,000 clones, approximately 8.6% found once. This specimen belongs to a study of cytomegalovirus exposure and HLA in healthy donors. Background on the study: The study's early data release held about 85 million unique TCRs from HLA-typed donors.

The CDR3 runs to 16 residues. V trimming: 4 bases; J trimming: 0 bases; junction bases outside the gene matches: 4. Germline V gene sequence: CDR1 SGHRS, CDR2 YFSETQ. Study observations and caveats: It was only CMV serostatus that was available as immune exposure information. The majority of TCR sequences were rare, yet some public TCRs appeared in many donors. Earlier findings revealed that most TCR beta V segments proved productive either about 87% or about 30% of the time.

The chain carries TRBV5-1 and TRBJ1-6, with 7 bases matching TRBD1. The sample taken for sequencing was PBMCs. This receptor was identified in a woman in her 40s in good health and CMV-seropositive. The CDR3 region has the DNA TGCGCCAGCAGCATAGGACAGGCCTCCTATAATTCACCCCTCCACTTT. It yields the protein CASSIGQASYNSPLHF.